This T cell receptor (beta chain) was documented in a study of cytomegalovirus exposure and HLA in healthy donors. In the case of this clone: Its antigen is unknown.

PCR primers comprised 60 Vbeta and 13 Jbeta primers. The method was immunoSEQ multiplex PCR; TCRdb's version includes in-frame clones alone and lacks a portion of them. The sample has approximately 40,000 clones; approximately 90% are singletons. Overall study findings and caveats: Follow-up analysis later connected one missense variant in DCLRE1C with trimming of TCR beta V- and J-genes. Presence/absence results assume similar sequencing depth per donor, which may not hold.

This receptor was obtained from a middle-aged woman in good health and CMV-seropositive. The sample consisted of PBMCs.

This CDR3 reads CASSPGQATEAFF. As DNA, the CDR3 is TGTGCCAGTAGCCCGGGACAAGCCACTGAAGCTTTCTTT. This rearrangement joins TRBV19 to TRBJ1-1; a possible D gene is TRBD1 (6 bases). Germline V gene sequence: CDR1 LNHDA, CDR2 SQIVND (reference sequence). The CDR3 loop spans 13 amino acids. Trimming left V 6 bases short and J 4 bases short, with 12 bases between. Variable domain in full (rest from reference TRBV19 and TRBJ1-1): DGGITQSPKYLFRKEGQNVTLSCEQNLNHDAMYWYRQDPGQGLRLIYYSQIVNDFQKGDIAEGYSVSREKKESFPLTVTSAQKNPTAFYLCASSPGQATEAFFGQGTRLTVV.